These 3 T cell receptor beta chains were all obtained from the same sample, sequenced in a study of cytomegalovirus exposure and HLA in healthy donors. Amplification used 60 Vbeta primers and 13 Jbeta primers. Produced via immunoSEQ multiplex PCR; TCRdb's table is partial and in-frame only. The table includes 200,000 or so clones, about 80% detected once. Material: PBMCs. Receptor source: a woman between 25 and 40 years old in good health and CMV-seronegative.

The genes are TRBV4-1 and TRBJ1-2; 8 bases align to TRBD1. Per the germline V gene, CDR1 is MGHRA and CDR2 is YSYEKL. This CDR3 is built from 15 residues. Unmatched junction bases numbered 8, after V lost 1 base and J lost 7 bases. CDR3 amino acids: CASSQAHRGGFGYTF. The CDR3 nucleotides read TGCGCCAGCAGCCAAGCACACAGGGGGGGGTTTGGCTACACCTTC.

A few counts support this clone. The chain links TRBV5-1 to TRBJ1-5; tentative D call: TRBD1 (6 bases). Germline V gives CDR1 SGHRS, CDR2 YFSETQ. The CDR3 extends over 13 amino acids. V was cut by 1 base and J by 5 bases, with 7 bases left in between. The CDR3 coding sequence is TGCGCCAGCAGCTTGTACAGGGATCAGCCCCAGCATTTT. Its translation: CASSLYRDQPQHF.

The CDR3 nucleotides read TGTGCCAGCAGCTTTACTGGACAGGGACTAGCCAAAAACATTCAGTACTTC. Translation gives CASSFTGQGLAKNIQYF. The genes are TRBV7-9 and TRBJ2-4; 8 bases line up with TRBD1. The V and J ends lost 3 bases and 0 bases, in that order; junction bases with no gene match: 7. Germline assignment: CDR1 SEHNR and CDR2 FQNEAQ (reference sequence). The CDR3 runs 17 residues. Full variable domain (outside the CDR3, taken from reference TRBV7-9 and TRBJ2-4): DTGVSQNPRHKITKRGQNVTFRCDPISEHNRLYWYRQTLGQGPEFLTYFQNEAQLEKSRLLSDRFSAERPKGSFSTLEIQRTEQGDSAMYLCASSFTGQGLAKNIQYFGAGTRLSVL.